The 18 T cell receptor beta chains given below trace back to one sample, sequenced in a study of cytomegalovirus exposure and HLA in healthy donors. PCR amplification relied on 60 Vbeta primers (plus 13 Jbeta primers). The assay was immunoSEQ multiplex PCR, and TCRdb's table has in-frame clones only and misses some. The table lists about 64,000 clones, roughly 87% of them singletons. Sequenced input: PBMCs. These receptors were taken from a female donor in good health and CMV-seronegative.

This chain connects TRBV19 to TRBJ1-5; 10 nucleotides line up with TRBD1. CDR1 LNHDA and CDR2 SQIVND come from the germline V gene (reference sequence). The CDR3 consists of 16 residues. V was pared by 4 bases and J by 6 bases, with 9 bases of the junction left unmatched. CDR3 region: CASSTGDRGFGQPQHF. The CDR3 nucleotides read TGTGCCAGTAGTACGGGGGACAGGGGATTCGGTCAGCCCCAGCATTTT. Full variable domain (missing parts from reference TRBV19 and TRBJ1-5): DGGITQSPKYLFRKEGQNVTLSCEQNLNHDAMYWYRQDPGQGLRLIYYSQIVNDFQKGDIAEGYSVSREKKESFPLTVTSAQKNPTAFYLCASSTGDRGFGQPQHFGDGTRLSIL.

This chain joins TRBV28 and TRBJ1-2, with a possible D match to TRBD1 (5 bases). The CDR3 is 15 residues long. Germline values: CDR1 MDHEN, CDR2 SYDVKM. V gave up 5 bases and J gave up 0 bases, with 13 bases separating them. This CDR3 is CASSPRGGANYGYTF. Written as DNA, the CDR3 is TGTGCCAGCAGTCCCCGGGGAGGGGCTAACTATGGCTACACCTTC.

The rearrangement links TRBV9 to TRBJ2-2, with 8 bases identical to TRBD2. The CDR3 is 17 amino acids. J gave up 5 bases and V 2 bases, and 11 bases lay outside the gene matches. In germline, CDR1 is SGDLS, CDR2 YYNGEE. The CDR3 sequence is CASSVPLAGGLTGELFF. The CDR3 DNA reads TGTGCCAGCAGCGTGCCTCTGGCGGGAGGCCTAACCGGGGAGCTGTTTTTT.

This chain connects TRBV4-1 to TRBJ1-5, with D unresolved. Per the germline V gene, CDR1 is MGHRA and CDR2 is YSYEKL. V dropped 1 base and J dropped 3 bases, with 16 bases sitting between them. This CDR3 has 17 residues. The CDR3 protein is CASSQGPVSGFNQPQHF. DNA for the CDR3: TGCGCCAGCAGCCAAGGGCCTGTTAGCGGTTTCAATCAGCCCCAGCATTTT.

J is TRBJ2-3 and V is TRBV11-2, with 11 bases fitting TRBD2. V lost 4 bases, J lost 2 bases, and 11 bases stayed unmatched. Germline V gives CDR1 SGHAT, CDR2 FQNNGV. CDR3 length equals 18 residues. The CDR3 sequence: CASSSRLGTSGDTDTQYF. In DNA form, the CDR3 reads TGTGCCAGCAGCTCCCGACTCGGGACTAGCGGCGACACAGATACGCAGTATTTT.

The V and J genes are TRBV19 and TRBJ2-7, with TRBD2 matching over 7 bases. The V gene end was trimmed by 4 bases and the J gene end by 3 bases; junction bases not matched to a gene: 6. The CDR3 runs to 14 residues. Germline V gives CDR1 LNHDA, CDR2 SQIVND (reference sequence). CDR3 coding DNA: TGTGCCAGTAGTACAAACGGGGGGAACTACGAGCAGTACTTC. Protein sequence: CASSTNGGNYEQYF.

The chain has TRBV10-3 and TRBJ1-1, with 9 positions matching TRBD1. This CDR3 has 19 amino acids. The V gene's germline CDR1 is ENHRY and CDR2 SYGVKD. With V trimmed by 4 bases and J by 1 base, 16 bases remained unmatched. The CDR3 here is CAISGGTGTGSLRNTEAFF. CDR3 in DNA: TGTGCCATCAGTGGGGGTACCGGGACAGGGTCCTTACGGAACACTGAAGCTTTCTTT.

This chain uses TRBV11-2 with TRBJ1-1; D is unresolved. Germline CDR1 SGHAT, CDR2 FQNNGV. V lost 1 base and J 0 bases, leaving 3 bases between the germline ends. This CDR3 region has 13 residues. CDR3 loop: CASSLVMNTEAFF. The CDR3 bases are TGTGCCAGCAGCTTAGTAATGAACACTGAAGCTTTCTTT.

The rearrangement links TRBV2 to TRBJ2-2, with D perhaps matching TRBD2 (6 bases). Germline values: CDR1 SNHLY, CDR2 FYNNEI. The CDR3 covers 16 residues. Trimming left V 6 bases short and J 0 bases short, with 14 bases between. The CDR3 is CASSPEGGTNTGELFF. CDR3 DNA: TGTGCCAGCAGCCCCGAGGGCGGGACGAACACCGGGGAGCTGTTTTTT. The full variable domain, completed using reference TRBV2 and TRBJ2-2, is EPEVTQTPSHQVTQMGQEVILRCVPISNHLYFYWYRQILGQKVEFLVSFYNNEISEKSEIFDDQFSVERPDGSNFTLKIRSTKLEDSAMYFCASSPEGGTNTGELFFGEGSRLTVL.

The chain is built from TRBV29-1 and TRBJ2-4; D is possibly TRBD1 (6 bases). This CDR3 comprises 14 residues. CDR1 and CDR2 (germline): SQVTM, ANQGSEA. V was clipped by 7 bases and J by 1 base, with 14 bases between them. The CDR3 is CSARAGQAKNIQYF. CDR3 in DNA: TGCAGCGCCCGGGCCGGACAGGCCAAAAACATTCAGTACTTC.

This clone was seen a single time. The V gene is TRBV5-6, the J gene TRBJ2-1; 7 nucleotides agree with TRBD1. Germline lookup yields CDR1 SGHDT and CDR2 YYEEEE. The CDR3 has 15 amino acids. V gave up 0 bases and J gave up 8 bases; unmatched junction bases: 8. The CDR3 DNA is TGTGCCAGCAGCTTGGTTGCAGGGGGTAAGGATGAGCAGTTCTTC. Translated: CASSLVAGGKDEQFF.

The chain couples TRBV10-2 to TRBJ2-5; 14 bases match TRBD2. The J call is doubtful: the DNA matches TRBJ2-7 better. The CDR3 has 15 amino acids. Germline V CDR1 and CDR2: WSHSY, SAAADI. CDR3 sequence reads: CASRETSGGAYEQYF. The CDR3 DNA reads TGCGCCAGCAGAGAGACTAGCGGGGGGGCCTACGAGCAGTACTTC.

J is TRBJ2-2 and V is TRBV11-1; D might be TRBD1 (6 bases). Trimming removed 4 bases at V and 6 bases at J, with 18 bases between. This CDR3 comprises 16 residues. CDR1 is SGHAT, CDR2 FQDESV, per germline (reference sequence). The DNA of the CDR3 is TGTGCCAGCAGCTCGACCAGGGGCGAGTCCCCCGGGGAGCTGTTTTTT. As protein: CASSSTRGESPGELFF.

CDR3 in amino acids: CAWSVLAMGFADTQYF. Written as DNA, the CDR3 is TGTGCCTGGAGTGTACTAGCCATGGGGTTCGCAGATACGCAGTATTTT. This sequence joins TRBV30 and TRBJ2-3; D may be TRBD2 (6 bases). V lost 0 bases to trimming and J lost 4 bases, with 17 bases between them. CDR1 is GTSNPN, CDR2 SVGIG, per germline (reference sequence). The CDR3 length is 16 residues.

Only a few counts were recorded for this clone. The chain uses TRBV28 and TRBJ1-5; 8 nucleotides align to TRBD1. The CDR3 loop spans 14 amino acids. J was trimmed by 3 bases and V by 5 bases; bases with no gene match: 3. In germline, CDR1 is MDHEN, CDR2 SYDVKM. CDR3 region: CASSTQGVNQPQHF. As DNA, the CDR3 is TGTGCCAGCAGTACACAGGGGGTCAATCAGCCCCAGCATTTT.

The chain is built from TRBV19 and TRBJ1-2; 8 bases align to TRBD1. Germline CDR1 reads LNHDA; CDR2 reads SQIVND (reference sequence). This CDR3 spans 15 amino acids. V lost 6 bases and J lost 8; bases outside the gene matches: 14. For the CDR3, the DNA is TGTGCCAGTAGCCTCGGTGTAGGACAGGGAGGAGGCTACACCTTC. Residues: CASSLGVGQGGGYTF.

CDR3 DNA: TGTGCCAGCAGCTCCTCCCCCGCCTACAATGAGCAGTTCTTC. It is translated as CASSSSPAYNEQFF. This sequence joins TRBV7-2 and TRBJ2-1; D not certain. Trimming shortened V by 4 bases and J by 2 bases, and 9 bases separated the two germline ends. Germline lookup yields CDR1 SGHTA and CDR2 FQGNSA. The CDR3 is 14 residues long.

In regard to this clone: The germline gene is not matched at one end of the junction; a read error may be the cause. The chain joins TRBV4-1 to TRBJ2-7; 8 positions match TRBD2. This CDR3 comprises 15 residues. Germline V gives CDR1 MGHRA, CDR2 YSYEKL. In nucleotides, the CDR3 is TGCGCCAGCAGCCAGCCAGCGGGGGCAAACTACGGGCAGTACTTC. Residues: CASSQPAGANYGQYF.